A single T cell receptor beta chain is shown here with its context. The specificity of this receptor is unknown. No clone much larger than this one lies a single base away; base qualities are absent. From its cysteine to its phenylalanine, the CDR3 spans 13 amino acids. Only the CDR3 part of the read is kept: 39 bases, read in frame from the first base. V was cut back by 0 bases and J by 5 bases, leaving a gap of 8 bases between them. Taken from the germline V gene (reference sequence), the CDR1 and CDR2 loops are GTSNPN and SVGIG. The entry originates in a study of T cell responses to AZD1222 COVID-19 vaccine (TCRdb year 2021). For the wider study: TCR sequencing covered fewer than 250 trial participants: some 210 given two doses of AZD1222 and 26 given two doses of MenACWY control vaccine. Trial participants were enrolled into age subgroups of 18-55, 56-69 and 70-plus years, which contained around 140, 26 and 57 TCR-sequenced participants, respectively.

Sample time point, as interpreted from the label and publication: baseline before first vaccination. What the treatment or condition label conveys for this sample: meningococcal conjugate vaccine given as trial control. Vaccinee samples came from UK trials COV001 and COV002, including a single-blind randomized controlled phase 2/3 trial of AZD1222 (ChAdOx1 nCoV-19) in healthy adults. Trial participant PBMC samples were collected at day 0 and day 28 after the second dose for TCRbeta chain sequencing. The CDR3 regions of human TCRbeta chains were analyzed by immunosequencing. Processing in the source paper ran as follows. Repertoire TCRs were checked for matches against a reference library of SARS-CoV-2-specific TCRs that had been generated using the MIRA antigen-specificity platform. Breadth was defined as the fraction of unique TCRs that were SARS-CoV-2-associated, and depth was defined as the fraction of total T cells that were SARS-CoV-2-associated. Using the MIRA data, each spike-specific TCR was mapped to the spike region that the TCR reacts to and placed in a CD4 or CD8 class. Log10-transformed breadth and depth values were compared by one-way ANOVA with Sidak's multiple comparisons tests. This is the immuneACCESS table as TCRdb keeps it, with only in-frame sequences that have V and J called. A part of the clones is gone; compared with another copy, unresolved V genes explain less than half, and the rest is unexplained. V and J calls and clone size are those listed in that table; D and trimming were worked out from the DNA. The sample contains about 190,000 clones, around 87% of them found a single time. The top ten constitute 2.5% to 3% of the sample.

What the work shows at the level of the full study, not this receptor alone: Reportedly, close to half of the unique spike-specific TCRs recognized epitopes lying outside the regions that are mutated in the B.1.351 and B.1.1.7 variants. Conclusions about previously exposed vaccinees are limited, since just six AZD1222 recipients were seropositive for SARS-CoV-2 at baseline. The whole spike protein was spanned by vaccine-associated CD4 TCRs, and dominant responses were seen in regions 160-218 and 743-854. Spike-specific TCR breadth and depth rose significantly after two AZD1222 doses compared with day 0 and with MenACWY recipients. Participants were mostly white British and included more females than males, and it was suggested by the authors that clonal diversity may have been underestimated. Because no samples from the day 14 peak response were available, repertoires could be characterized only after the peak T cell response. In the small 56-69-year group, the increase in depth fell short of significance, most likely because of low power.

This clonotype was obtained from an adult in good health. Rearrangement joined TRBV30 to TRBJ1-5; the D gene is not confidently resolved. The sample here was peripheral blood, taken on day 0 of MenACWY control vaccination. The CDR3 protein sequence reads: CAWSVFADQPQHF. The DNA sequence is as follows: TGTGCCTGGAGTGTTTTTGCCGATCAGCCCCAGCATTTT.